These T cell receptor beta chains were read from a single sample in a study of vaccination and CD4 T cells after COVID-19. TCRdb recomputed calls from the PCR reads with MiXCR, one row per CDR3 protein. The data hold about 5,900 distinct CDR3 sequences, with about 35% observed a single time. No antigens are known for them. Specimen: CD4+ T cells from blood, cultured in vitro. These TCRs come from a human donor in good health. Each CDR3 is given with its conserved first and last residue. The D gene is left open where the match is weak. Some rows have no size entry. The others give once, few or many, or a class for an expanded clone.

CASSSLKKTEAFF	TGTGCCAGCAGTTCCCTAAAGAAAACTGAAGCTTTCTTT	-	once	TRBV6-5	TRBJ1-1
CASSLGGLNEQFF	TGTGCCAGCAGTTTGGGGGGTTTGAATGAGCAGTTCTTC	-	-	TRBV25-1	TRBJ2-1
CSATEGQGVGKLFF	TGCAGTGCTACGGAAGGACAGGGGGTGGGAAAACTGTTTTTT	TRBD1	-	TRBV20-1	TRBJ1-4
CSAIRDFTGELFF	TGCAGCGCCATTAGGGACTTCACCGGGGAGCTGTTTTTT	-	-	TRBV29-1	TRBJ2-2
CASSPRPNQPQHF	TGTGCCAGCAGCCCCCGCCCGAATCAGCCCCAGCATTTT	-	-	TRBV7-2	TRBJ1-5
CASSYTGTTYNEQFF	TGTGCCAGCAGCTACACCGGGACTACCTACAATGAGCAGTTCTTC	TRBD2	few	TRBV7-8	TRBJ2-1
CASSPRRGQGDTEAFF	TGTGCCAGCAGCCCCCGAAGAGGACAGGGGGACACTGAAGCTTTCTTT	TRBD1	-	TRBV9	TRBJ1-1
CSARDRYRQNYGYTF	TGCAGTGCTAGAGATCGGTACAGACAAAACTATGGCTACACCTTC	-	-	TRBV20-1	TRBJ1-2
CAGSQQSTGVGYTF	TGTGCCGGCAGCCAACAATCCACAGGGGTCGGCTACACCTTC	TRBD1	-	TRBV14	TRBJ1-2
CSARRAPVEKLFF	TGCAGTGCTAGACGGGCACCCGTTGAAAAACTGTTTTTT	-	few	TRBV20-1	TRBJ1-4
CASSVEPGRETQYF	TGTGCCAGCAGCGTAGAGCCAGGGCGAGAGACCCAGTACTTC	-	-	TRBV9	TRBJ2-5
CASQDRLYTEAFF	TGTGCCAGCCAGGACAGATTGTATACTGAAGCTTTCTTT	-	-	TRBV25-1	TRBJ1-1
CASSQDSGGAYNEQFF	TGTGCCAGCAGCCAAGATAGCGGGGGGGCCTACAATGAGCAGTTCTTC	TRBD2	-	TRBV4-2	TRBJ2-1
CASSKDRENTEAFF	TGTGCCAGCAGCAAGGACAGAGAGAACACTGAAGCTTTCTTT	-	-	TRBV5-8	TRBJ1-1
CSARGGGETQPQHF	TGCAGTGCTAGAGGTGGGGGTGAAACTCAGCCCCAGCATTTT	-	few	TRBV20-1	TRBJ1-5
CSARALFGGYTF	TGCAGTGCTAGAGCCCTCTTTGGCGGCTACACCTTC	-	-	TRBV20-1	TRBJ1-2
CASRWMKTDHSNQPQHF	TGTGCCAGTAGATGGATGAAGACGGACCATAGCAATCAGCCCCAGCATTTT	-	few	TRBV19	TRBJ1-5
CSAPAYQGPDQPQHF	TGCAGTGCTCCGGCCTATCAGGGGCCGGATCAGCCCCAGCATTTT	-	few	TRBV20-1	TRBJ1-5
CASSRYLSNEQFF	TGTGCCAGCAGCCGCTATCTCTCCAATGAGCAGTTCTTC	-	large	TRBV7-2	TRBJ2-1
CASSFVEGNTEAFF	TGCGCCAGCAGCTTCGTGGAGGGGAACACTGAAGCTTTCTTT	-	-	TRBV5-1	TRBJ1-1
CASSYLGTGVGYTF	TGTGCCAGCAGTTACCTCGGGACAGGGGTTGGCTACACCTTC	TRBD1	few	TRBV6-5	TRBJ1-2
CASSPELAEETQYF	TGTGCCAGCTCACCCGAACTAGCGGAAGAGACCCAGTACTTC	TRBD2	medium-sized	TRBV18	TRBJ2-5
CASSQGVTNSPLHF	TGTGCCAGCAGCCAAGGGGTAACTAATTCACCCCTCCACTTT	-	few	TRBV7-3	TRBJ1-6
CASSEGGINTIYF	TGTGCCAGCAGTGAGGGGGGGATAAACACCATATATTTT	-	-	TRBV25-1	TRBJ1-3
CASSSRWTTQETQYF	TGTGCCAGCAGCTCCCGCTGGACGACTCAGGAGACCCAGTACTTC	-	-	TRBV11-2	TRBJ2-5
CASSYSGGNQPQHF	TGTGCCAGCAGTTACTCAGGGGGCAATCAGCCCCAGCATTTT	-	-	TRBV6-5	TRBJ1-5
CASSENPPREGYTF	TGTGCCAGCAGTGAAAATCCCCCAAGGGAGGGCTACACCTTC	-	-	TRBV25-1	TRBJ1-2
CASSKGGGFAEAFF	TGTGCCAGCAGCAAAGGGGGGGGATTCGCTGAAGCTTTCTTT	-	few	TRBV7-9	TRBJ1-1
CAWSVLYEQYF	TGTGCCTGGAGTGTTTTATACGAGCAGTACTTC	-	-	TRBV30	TRBJ2-7
CASSRRRGGGQPQHF	TGTGCCAGCAGCCGGAGAAGGGGTGGGGGTCAGCCCCAGCATTTT	-	few	TRBV7-2	TRBJ1-5
CASSSGTTDTDTQYF	TGTGCCAGCAGTAGCGGGACTACAGACACAGATACGCAGTATTTT	TRBD2	few	TRBV6-1	TRBJ2-3
CSARDGPGQPQHF	TGCAGTGCTAGAGACGGGCCGGGTCAGCCCCAGCATTTT	-	-	TRBV20-1	TRBJ1-5
CSASNSGLGTKNTEAFF	TGCAGTGCTAGCAACTCTGGTCTGGGCACAAAGAACACTGAAGCTTTCTTT	-	few	TRBV20-1	TRBJ1-1
CSAAYPGAGQPQHF	TGCAGTGCTGCTTACCCAGGAGCCGGCCAGCCCCAGCATTTT	-	-	TRBV20-1	TRBJ1-5
CSARVEGTQYF	TGCAGTGCTAGAGTTGAGGGGACCCAGTACTTC	-	-	TRBV20-1	TRBJ2-5
CASSWTVLGEQFF	TGTGCCAGCAGTTGGACAGTCCTTGGTGAGCAGTTCTTC	-	-	TRBV6-5	TRBJ2-1
CSAPRQGTYEQYF	TGCAGTGCACCCCGACAGGGGACCTACGAGCAGTACTTC	TRBD1	few	TRBV20-1	TRBJ2-7
CASSITPLETQYF	TGTGCCAGTAGTATCACCCCATTGGAGACCCAGTACTTC	-	-	TRBV19	TRBJ2-5
CASSLSPRNTEAFF	TGTGCCAGCAGCTTATCCCCTCGAAACACTGAAGCTTTCTTT	-	-	TRBV11-2	TRBJ1-1
CASKGQETQYF	TGTGCCAGCAAGGGCCAAGAGACCCAGTACTTC	-	few	TRBV6-1	TRBJ2-5
CASSLAPSGGGNEQFF	TGTGCCAGCAGCTTAGCGCCTAGCGGGGGAGGAAATGAGCAGTTCTTC	TRBD2	few	TRBV7-2	TRBJ2-1
CASSGNYEQYF	TGTGCCAGCAGTGGTAACTACGAGCAGTACTTC	-	few	TRBV12-3/TRBV12-4	TRBJ2-7
CSAFQGNAGEQYF	TGCAGTGCTTTCCAGGGGAATGCAGGGGAGCAGTACTTC	-	few	TRBV20-1	TRBJ2-7
CASSSLGGYTF	TGTGCCAGCAGTTCTCTGGGTGGCTACACCTTC	-	-	TRBV12-3/TRBV12-4	TRBJ1-2
CASTGTGNQPQHF	TGTGCCAGTACCGGGACAGGCAATCAGCCCCAGCATTTT	TRBD1	-	TRBV19	TRBJ1-5
CSARITALNTEAFF	TGCAGTGCTAGAATTACAGCCTTGAACACTGAAGCTTTCTTT	-	few	TRBV20-1	TRBJ1-1
CASSRSIGRATDTQYF	TGTGCCAGCAGTCGATCGATTGGCAGGGCCACAGATACGCAGTATTTT	-	-	TRBV7-6	TRBJ2-3
CASSRTGTQGAGELFF	TGTGCCAGCAGTCGCACCGGGACTCAGGGAGCCGGGGAGCTGTTTTTT	-	few	TRBV27	TRBJ2-2
CASSKERADSDYEQYF	TGTGCCAGCAGCAAAGAAAGGGCGGACTCAGACTACGAGCAGTACTTC	-	few	TRBV21-1	TRBJ2-7
CASSLIGGGTQNQPQHF	TGTGCCAGCAGCTTAATTGGCGGCGGGACGCAAAATCAGCCCCAGCATTTT	-	few	TRBV7-2	TRBJ1-5
CASSFLRGASTDTQYF	TGTGCCAGCAGTTTCTTGCGGGGGGCTAGCACAGATACGCAGTATTTT	TRBD2	-	TRBV27	TRBJ2-3
CASKGGWGLETQYF	TGTGCCAGCAAGGGGGGGTGGGGATTGGAGACCCAGTACTTC	-	-	TRBV2	TRBJ2-5
CASSLYGRGNTIYF	TGTGCCAGCAGCTTATATGGTCGTGGAAACACCATATATTTT	-	-	TRBV7-6	TRBJ1-3
CASNPSGGSDTQYF	TGTGCCAGCAATCCGAGCGGGGGATCAGATACGCAGTATTTT	TRBD2	few	TRBV2	TRBJ2-3
CASSKLGTGNNQPQHF	TGTGCCAGCAGCAAACTCGGGACAGGCAACAATCAGCCCCAGCATTTT	TRBD1	few	TRBV11-2	TRBJ1-5
CASFSGGTGGYTF	TGTGCCTCCTTCTCAGGCGGCACGGGGGGCTACACCTTC	-	medium-sized	TRBV30	TRBJ1-2
CASRRGQEFSPLHF	TGTGCCAGCCGCCGAGGACAGGAGTTTTCACCCCTCCACTTT	TRBD1	-	TRBV6-1	TRBJ1-6
CASRLTPGQGAGYTF	TGTGCCAGCAGACTAACTCCGGGACAGGGGGCGGGCTACACCTTC	TRBD1	-	TRBV12-3/TRBV12-4	TRBJ1-2
CASSEGARDLREQYF	TGTGCCAGCAGTGAAGGGGCCAGGGACCTGAGGGAGCAGTATTTC	-	-	TRBV2	TRBJ2-7
CSARGVAGEQFF	TGCAGTGCTAGAGGGGTCGCCGGTGAGCAGTTCTTC	-	-	TRBV20-1	TRBJ2-1